Here is one T cell receptor (beta chain) with its context. Its antigen is unknown. Per-base qualities were not stored, and no clone one base away is much larger. The CDR3 regions of human TCRbeta chains were analyzed by immunosequencing. The authors' pipeline ran thus. Repertoire TCRs were checked for matches against a reference library of SARS-CoV-2-specific TCRs that had been generated using the MIRA antigen-specificity platform. Breadth was defined as the fraction of unique TCRs that were SARS-CoV-2-associated, and depth was defined as the fraction of total T cells that were SARS-CoV-2-associated. Using the MIRA data, each spike-specific TCR was mapped to the spike region that the TCR reacts to and placed in a CD4 or CD8 class. Log10-transformed breadth and depth values were compared by one-way ANOVA with Sidak's multiple comparisons tests. TCRdb took over this immuneACCESS table, retaining in-frame rearrangements with V and J assigned. Such tables are incomplete; in checked studies, under half of the missing clones stem from an unresolved V gene, and the remainder is unexplained. The V and J calls and the clone size are those of that table, but D and trimming were determined from the DNA. In this sample the table shows some 120,000 clones, 90% of which occur a single time. The ten largest clones take up just over 7% of the sample.

The source of the sample is a study of T cell responses to AZD1222 COVID-19 vaccine (dated by TCRdb to the early 2020s). About the full investigation: AZD1222 recipients with second doses at about 4 weeks or about 12 weeks were pooled, because spike-specific TCR depth and breadth did not differ between schedules. TCR sequencing covered roughly 230 trial participants: about 210 given two doses of AZD1222 and about 26 given two doses of MenACWY control vaccine. Trial participants were enrolled by age into 18-55, 56-69 and 70-plus year subgroups, with about 150, 27 and 61 TCR-sequenced participants respectively.

The CDR3 measures 14 amino acids from cysteine to phenylalanine. Only the CDR3 DNA is retained, 42 bases long and in frame from the first base. V and J lose 5 bases and 1 base, and a span of 12 bases separates them. According to the germline V gene (reference sequence), CDR1 reads SGHKS and CDR2 reads YYEKEE. The time point label corresponds to: baseline before first vaccination. Vaccinee samples were obtained from the UK trials COV001 and COV002, which included a single-blind randomized controlled phase 2/3 trial of AZD1222 (ChAdOx1 nCoV-19) in healthy adults. For TCRbeta chain sequencing, PBMC samples from trial participants were taken at day 0 and at day 28 after the second dose. General study outcomes and caveats: Conclusions about previously exposed vaccinees are limited, since just five to seven AZD1222 recipients were seropositive for SARS-CoV-2 at baseline. Because no day 14 peak-response samples were available, repertoires were characterized only after the peak T cell response. After two AZD1222 doses, both the breadth and the depth of spike-specific TCRs were significantly higher than at day 0 and than in MenACWY recipients. Vaccine-associated CD4 TCRs spanned the whole spike protein, with dominant responses in regions 160-218 and 743-854. Reportedly, almost half of the unique spike-specific TCRs recognized epitopes lying outside the regions that are mutated in the B.1.351 and B.1.1.7 variants. Most participants were white British and females outnumbered males, and the authors suggested that clonal diversity may have been underestimated. The 56-69-year group was small, and its depth increase did not reach significance, likely because of low power.

The chain employs TRBV5-5 and TRBJ2-5, with the D segment possibly TRBD1 or TRBD2, each aligning over 5 bases. The material was peripheral blood, obtained on day 0 of AZD1222 vaccination. This receptor was obtained from an adult in good health. The bases read TGTGCCAGCAGACCCTGGGGGTCCCAAGAGACCCAGTACTTC. This sequence encodes CASRPWGSQETQYF.